Listed here is a single T cell receptor beta chain. Its matching antigen is unknown. The PCR used 60 Vbeta and 13 Jbeta primers. Assay used: immunoSEQ multiplex PCR; TCRdb lists only in-frame clones, some missing. The sample has about 140,000 clones, 80% seen once. This record belongs to a study of cytomegalovirus exposure and HLA in healthy donors. Study-wide points: An observed cluster of highly shared sequence variants was recorded as a likely sequencing artifact.

From germline, CDR1 is LNHDA and CDR2 SQIVND (reference sequence). This CDR3 is 17 amino acids long. The junction had 10 bases not matched to a gene; V was cut back by 4 bases and J by 3 bases. The specimen was PBMCs. The sequence was collected from a man aged 50 or older in good health and CMV-seronegative. This chain links TRBV19 with TRBJ2-7; 12 positions agree with TRBD1. The CDR3 DNA reads as TGTGCCAGTAGTAGGGGACAGGGGGCTGCGATCGGCTACGAGCAGTACTTC. Translation: CASSRGQGAAIGYEQYF.